This T cell receptor beta chain was retrieved from a study of blood T cells in healthy people across ages. A second roughly 6 to 12 cycle PCR used barcoded and J-beta primers. TCRdb passed the 5' RACE reads through MiXCR, listing each CDR3 protein once. Of around 940,000 distinct CDR3 sequences detected, roughly half appear once; the ten largest clones hold about a fifth. This CDR3 region has 14 residues. Trimming took 3 bases from V and 1 from J, leaving 13 bases between them. From germline, CDR1 is GTSNPN and CDR2 SVGIG (reference sequence). Sequences were obtained from blood. This receptor was identified in a woman aged 60-75 years in good health. The chain carries TRBV30 and TRBJ2-7; D may be TRBD2 (6 bases). The CDR3 sequence: CAWRGTSLSYEQYF. CDR3 coding DNA: TGTGCCTGGAGGGGCACTAGCTTGTCCTACGAGCAGTACTTC. Using reference TRBV30 and TRBJ2-7 for the parts outside the CDR3, the full variable domain is SQTIHQWPATLVQPVGSPLSLECTVEGTSNPNLYWYRQAAGRGLQLLFYSVGIGQISSEVPQNLSASRPQDRQFILSSKKLLLSDSGFYLCAWRGTSLSYEQYFGPGTRLTVT.